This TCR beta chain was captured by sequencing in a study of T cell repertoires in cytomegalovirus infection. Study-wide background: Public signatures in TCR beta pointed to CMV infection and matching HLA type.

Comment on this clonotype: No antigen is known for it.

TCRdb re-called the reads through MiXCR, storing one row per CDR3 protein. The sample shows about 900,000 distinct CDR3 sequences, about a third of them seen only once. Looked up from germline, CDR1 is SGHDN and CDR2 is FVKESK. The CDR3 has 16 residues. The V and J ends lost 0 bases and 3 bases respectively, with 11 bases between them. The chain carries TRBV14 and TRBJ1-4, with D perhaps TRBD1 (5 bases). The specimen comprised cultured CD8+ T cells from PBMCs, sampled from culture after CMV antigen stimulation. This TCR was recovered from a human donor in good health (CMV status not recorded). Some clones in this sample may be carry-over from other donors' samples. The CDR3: CASSQESRGSNEKLFF. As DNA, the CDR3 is TGTGCCAGCAGCCAAGAATCCCGGGGGTCTAATGAAAAACTGTTTTTT. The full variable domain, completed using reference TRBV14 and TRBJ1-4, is EAGVTQFPSHSVIEKGQTVTLRCDPISGHDNLYWYRRVMGKEIKFLLHFVKESKQDESGMPNNRFLAERTGGTYSTLKVQPAELEDSGVYFCASSQESRGSNEKLFFGSGTQLSVL.